This T cell receptor beta chain was captured by sequencing in a study of breast tumors, draining lymph nodes, adjacent tissues. Breast cancer patients provided tissue from their axillary draining lymph nodes. V shed 7 bases and J 5 bases; nucleotides not matched to a gene: 12. The CDR3 is 15 residues long. Germline V lookup: CDR1 GTSNPN, CDR2 SVGIG (reference sequence). In TCRdb, the multiplex PCR reads were re-called with MiXCR into one record per CDR3 protein. The table includes under 250,000 distinct CDR3 sequences, 32% detected once. The TCR was taken from a female donor with breast cancer. Some clones in this sample may be carry-over from other donors' samples. The sequenced material came from axillary lymph node tissue. The chain carries TRBV30 and TRBJ2-2; the match to TRBD2 covers 8 bases. CDR3 protein: CAYRMSGRDTGELFF. For the CDR3, the DNA is TGTGCCTACCGAATGAGCGGGAGAGATACCGGGGAGCTGTTTTTT.